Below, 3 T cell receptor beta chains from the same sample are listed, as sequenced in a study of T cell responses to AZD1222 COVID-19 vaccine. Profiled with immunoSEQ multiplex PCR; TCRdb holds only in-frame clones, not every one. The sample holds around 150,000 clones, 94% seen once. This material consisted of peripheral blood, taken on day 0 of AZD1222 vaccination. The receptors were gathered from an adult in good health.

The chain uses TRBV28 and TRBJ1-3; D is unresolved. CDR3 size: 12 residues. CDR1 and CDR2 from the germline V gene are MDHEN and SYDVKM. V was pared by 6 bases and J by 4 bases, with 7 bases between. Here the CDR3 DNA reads TGTGCCAGCAGGAGCCCGGGAAACACCATATATTTT. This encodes CASRSPGNTIYF.

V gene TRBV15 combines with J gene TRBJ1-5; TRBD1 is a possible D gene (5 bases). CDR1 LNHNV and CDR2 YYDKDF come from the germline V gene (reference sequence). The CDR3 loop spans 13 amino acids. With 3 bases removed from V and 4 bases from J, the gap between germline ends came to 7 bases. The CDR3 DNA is TGTGCCACCAGCAGTCGACAGAATCAGCCCCAGCATTTT. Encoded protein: CATSSRQNQPQHF.

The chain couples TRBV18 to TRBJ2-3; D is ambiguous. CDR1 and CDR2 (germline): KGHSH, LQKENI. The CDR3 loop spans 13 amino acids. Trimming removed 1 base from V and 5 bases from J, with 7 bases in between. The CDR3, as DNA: TGTGCCAGCTCACCACTTGGCCGAGATACGCAGTATTTT. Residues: CASSPLGRDTQYF.